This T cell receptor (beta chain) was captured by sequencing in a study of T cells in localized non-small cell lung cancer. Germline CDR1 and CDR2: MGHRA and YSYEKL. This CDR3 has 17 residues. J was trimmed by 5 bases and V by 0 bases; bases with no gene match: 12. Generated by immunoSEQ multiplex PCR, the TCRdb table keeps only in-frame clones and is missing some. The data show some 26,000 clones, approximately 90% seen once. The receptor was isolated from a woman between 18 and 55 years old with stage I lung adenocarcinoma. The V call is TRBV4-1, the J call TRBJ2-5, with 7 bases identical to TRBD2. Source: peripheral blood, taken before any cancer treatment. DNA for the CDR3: TGCGCCAGCAGCCAAGATGGGGGGGAGGGCCCTCGGGAGACCCAGTACTTC. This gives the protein CASSQDGGEGPRETQYF.